One sample yielded the 2 T cell receptor beta chains listed below, sequenced in a study of blood T cell repertoires in COVID-19. Sequencing was performed with immunoSEQ multiplex PCR; in TCRdb, only in-frame clones are kept and a portion is missing. The sample records hundreds of thousands of clones, over 75% being singletons. The sequenced material came from PBMCs or T cells enriched from blood (not recorded which). The receptors were gathered from a man aged 40-49 years who had recovered from COVID-19.

The chain joins TRBV4-2 to TRBJ2-3; D perhaps matches TRBD1 (5 bases). This CDR3 contains 18 residues. Germline V gene data show CDR1 as LGHNA and CDR2 as YNFKEQ. The V gene lost 0 bases and the J gene lost 2 bases, with 18 bases spanning the gap. The CDR3 nucleotides read TGTGCCAGCAGCCAAGATTCTTTTAAGGGGTTTCACACAGATACGCAGTATTTT. Translating gives CASSQDSFKGFHTDTQYF.

V gene TRBV3-1 (or the pseudogene TRBV3-2) combines with J gene TRBJ2-3, with a weak D call TRBD2 (7 bases). The CDR3 covers 17 residues. V was pared by 4 bases and J by 4 bases, with 21 bases between. From germline, CDR1 is LGHDT and CDR2 YNNKEL (reference sequence). CDR3 bases: TGTGCCAGCAGCCTCCCATTGGGGGGGGGCGGGGCAGATACGCAGTATTTT. It yields the protein CASSLPLGGGGADTQYF.